This TCR beta chain was obtained from a study of blood T cell repertoires in COVID-19. Study-level information: PBMCs, B-cell-depleted T cells, or T cells provided the cDNA or gDNA that made up the material.

Original handling: Amplifying reference gene primers gave estimates of nucleated cell counts. Only in-frame clones appear in the TCRdb table, and some are missing; sequencing was by immunoSEQ multiplex PCR. V and J calls and clone size are copied from that table; D and trimming were computed from the DNA. Here the sample spans around 280,000 clones, roughly 86% being singletons. Trimming cost V 1 base and J 0 bases, with 7 bases left between them. The CDR3 runs 14 residues. In germline, CDR1 is SGHRS, CDR2 YFSETQ. V usage is TRBV5-1 and J usage is TRBJ1-1; no clear D gene. The TCR originated in a woman in her thirties who had recovered from COVID-19. The sample consisted of peripheral blood. DNA of the CDR3: TGCGCCAGCAGCTTGAACAGCCTGAACACTGAAGCTTTCTTT. It yields the protein CASSLNSLNTEAFF.